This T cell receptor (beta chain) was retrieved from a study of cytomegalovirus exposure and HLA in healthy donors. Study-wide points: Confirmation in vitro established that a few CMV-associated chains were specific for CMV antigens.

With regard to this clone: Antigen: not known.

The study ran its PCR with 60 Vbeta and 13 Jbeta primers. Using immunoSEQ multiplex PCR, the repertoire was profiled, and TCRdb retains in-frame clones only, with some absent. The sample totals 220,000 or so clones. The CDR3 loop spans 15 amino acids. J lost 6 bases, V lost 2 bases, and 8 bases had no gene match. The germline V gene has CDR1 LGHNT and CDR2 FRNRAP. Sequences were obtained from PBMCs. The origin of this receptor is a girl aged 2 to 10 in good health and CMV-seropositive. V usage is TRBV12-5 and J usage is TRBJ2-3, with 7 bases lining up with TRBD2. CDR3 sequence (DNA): TGTGCTAGTGGTTTGACCCCGGGGGGTTGGGATACGCAGTATTTT. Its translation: CASGLTPGGWDTQYF.